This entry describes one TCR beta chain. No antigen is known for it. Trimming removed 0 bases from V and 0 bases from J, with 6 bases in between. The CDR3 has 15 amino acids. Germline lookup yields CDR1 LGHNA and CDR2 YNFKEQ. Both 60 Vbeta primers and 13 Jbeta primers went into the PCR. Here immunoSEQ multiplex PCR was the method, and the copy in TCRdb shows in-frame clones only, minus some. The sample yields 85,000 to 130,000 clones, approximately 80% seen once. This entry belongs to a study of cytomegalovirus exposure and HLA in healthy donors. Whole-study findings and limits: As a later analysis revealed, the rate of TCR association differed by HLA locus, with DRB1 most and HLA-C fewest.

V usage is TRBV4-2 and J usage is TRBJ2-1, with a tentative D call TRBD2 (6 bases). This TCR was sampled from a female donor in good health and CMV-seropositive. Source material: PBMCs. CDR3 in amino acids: CASSQDGSSYNEQFF. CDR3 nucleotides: TGTGCCAGCAGCCAAGACGGGAGCTCCTACAATGAGCAGTTCTTC.